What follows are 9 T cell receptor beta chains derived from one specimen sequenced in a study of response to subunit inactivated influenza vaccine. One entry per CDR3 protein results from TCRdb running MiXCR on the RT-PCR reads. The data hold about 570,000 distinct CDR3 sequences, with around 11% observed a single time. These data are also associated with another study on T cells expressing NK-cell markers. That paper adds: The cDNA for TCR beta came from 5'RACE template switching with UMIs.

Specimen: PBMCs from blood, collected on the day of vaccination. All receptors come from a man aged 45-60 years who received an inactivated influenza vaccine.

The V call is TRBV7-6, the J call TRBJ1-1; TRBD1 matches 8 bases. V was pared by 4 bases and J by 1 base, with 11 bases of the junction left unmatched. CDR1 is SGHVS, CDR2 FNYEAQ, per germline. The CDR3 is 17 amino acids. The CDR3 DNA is TGTGCCAGCAGCTCCCTAGGACAGGGACAGAGGAACACTGAAGCTTTCTTT. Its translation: CASSSLGQGQRNTEAFF.

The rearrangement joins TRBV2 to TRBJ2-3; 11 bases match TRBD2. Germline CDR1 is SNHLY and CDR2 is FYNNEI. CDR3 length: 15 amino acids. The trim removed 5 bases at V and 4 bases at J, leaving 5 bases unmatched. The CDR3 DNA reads TGTGCCAGCAGTCAAACTAGCGGGGGAGCAGATACGCAGTATTTT. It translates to CASSQTSGGADTQYF.

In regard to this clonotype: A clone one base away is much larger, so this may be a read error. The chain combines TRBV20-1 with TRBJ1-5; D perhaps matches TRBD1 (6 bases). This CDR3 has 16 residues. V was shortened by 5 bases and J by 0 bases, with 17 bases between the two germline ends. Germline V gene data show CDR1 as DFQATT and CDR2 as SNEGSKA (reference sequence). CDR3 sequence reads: CSAGIGRGGSNQPQHF. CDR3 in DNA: TGCAGTGCTGGAATTGGGAGGGGGGGTAGCAATCAGCCCCAGCATTTT.

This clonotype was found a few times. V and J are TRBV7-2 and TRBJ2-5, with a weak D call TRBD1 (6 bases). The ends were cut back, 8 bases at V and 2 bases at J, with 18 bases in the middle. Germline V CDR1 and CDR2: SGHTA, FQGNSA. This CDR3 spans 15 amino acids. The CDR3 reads CASSRRGYMQETQYF. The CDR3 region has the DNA TGTGCCAGCTCCAGAAGGGGGTATATGCAAGAGACCCAGTACTTC. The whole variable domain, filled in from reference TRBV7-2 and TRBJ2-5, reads GAGVSQSPSNKVTEKGKDVELRCDPISGHTALYWYRQSLGQGLEFLIYFQGNSAPDKSGLPSDRFSAERTGGSVSTLTIQRTQQEDSAVYLCASSRRGYMQETQYFGPGTRLLVL.

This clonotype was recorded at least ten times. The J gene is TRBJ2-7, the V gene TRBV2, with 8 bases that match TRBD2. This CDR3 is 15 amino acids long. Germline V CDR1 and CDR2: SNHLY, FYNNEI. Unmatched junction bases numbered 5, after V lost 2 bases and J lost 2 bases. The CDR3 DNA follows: TGTGCCAGCAGTGAACGTCGCGGGAGGACCTACGAGCAGTACTTC. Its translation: CASSERRGRTYEQYF.

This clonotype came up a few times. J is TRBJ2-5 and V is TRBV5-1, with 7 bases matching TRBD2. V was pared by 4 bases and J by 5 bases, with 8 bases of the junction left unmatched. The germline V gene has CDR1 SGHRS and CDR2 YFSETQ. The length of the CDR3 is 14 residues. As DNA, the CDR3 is TGCGCCAGCAGCCCCAGCAGCGGGGTGGAGACCCAGTACTTC. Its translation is CASSPSSGVETQYF.

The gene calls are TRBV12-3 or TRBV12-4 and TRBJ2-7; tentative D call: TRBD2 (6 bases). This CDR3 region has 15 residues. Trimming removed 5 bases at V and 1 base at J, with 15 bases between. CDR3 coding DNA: TGTGCCAGCAGTCCAGAATCCGGGACTTCCTACGAGCAGTACTTC. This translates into CASSPESGTSYEQYF.

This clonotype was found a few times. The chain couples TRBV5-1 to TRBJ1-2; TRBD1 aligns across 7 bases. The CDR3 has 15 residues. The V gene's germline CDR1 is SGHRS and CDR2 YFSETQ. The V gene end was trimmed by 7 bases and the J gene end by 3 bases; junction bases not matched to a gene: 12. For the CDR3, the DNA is TGCGCCAGCTCGCGTAAGGACGGGACAGACTATGGCTACACCTTC. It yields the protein CASSRKDGTDYGYTF.

The CDR3 bases are TGCAGCGCCTTATACGAGACAGGGGCGCACCTTCAAGAGACCCAGTACTTC. Protein sequence: CSALYETGAHLQETQYF. The chain is built from TRBV29-1 and TRBJ2-5; 8 nucleotides line up with TRBD1. CDR3 size: 17 residues. CDR1 is SQVTM, CDR2 ANQGSEA, per germline. V gave up 7 bases and J gave up 2 bases; unmatched junction bases: 18.